A selection of T cell receptor beta chains follows, all from one sample in a study of blood T cell repertoires in COVID-19. Sequencing was performed with immunoSEQ multiplex PCR; in TCRdb, only in-frame clones are kept and a portion is missing. The sample contains over 65,000 clones, about 81% of which appear only once. Sequenced sample: peripheral blood. All receptors come from a human donor in a cohort sampled during active COVID-19. The CDR3 runs from the conserved cysteine through the conserved F or W. A D gene is named only where the DNA matches it firmly. Clone sizes are given selectively: once, few, many, or a class where the clone is expanded.

few	-	TRBJ2-2	TRBV19	TGTGCCAGTAGTATAGATCTCGAGTTACTAAACACCGGGGAGCTGTTTTTT	CASSIDLELLNTGELFF
-	TRBD2	TRBJ2-5	TRBV12-5	TGTGCTAGTGGATTTAGCGGGAGATCTGAGACCCAGTACTTC	CASGFSGRSETQYF
-	-	TRBJ1-1	TRBV2	TGTGCCAGCAGTGAAGGGGCGGGAGCTTTCTTT	CASSEGAGAFF
once	-	TRBJ2-7	TRBV23-1	TGCGCCAGCAGTCCGTGGACAGCACCCTACGAGCAGTACTTC	CASSPWTAPYEQYF
few	-	TRBJ1-5	TRBV19	TGTGCCAGTAGTATAGTCGGCTGGGGCCAGCCCCAGCATTTT	CASSIVGWGQPQHF
-	-	TRBJ2-5	TRBV24-1	TGTGCCACCAGTGCCTTGCAGGGTCAGGGAGGAGAGACCCAGTACTTC	CATSALQGQGGETQYF
once	-	TRBJ2-5	TRBV12-3/TRBV12-4	TGTGCCAGCAGCCTCGGGGAGACCCAGTACTTC	CASSLGETQYF
-	-	TRBJ2-5	TRBV2	TGTGCCACCGGGTCGTTTCGGGAGACCCAGTACTTC	CATGSFRETQYF
-	-	TRBJ2-3	TRBV10-3	TGTGCCATCCGGCCTAGCGGCACAGATACGCAGTATTTT	CAIRPSGTDTQYF
-	-	TRBJ2-5	TRBV3-1/TRBV3-2	TGTGCCAGCAGCAAAAATCAGGGTGGAGAGACCCAGTACTTC	CASSKNQGGETQYF
-	TRBD1	TRBJ1-5	TRBV2	TGTGCCAGCACTCCCGGACAGGGGGCCGGGCAGCCCCAGCATTTT	CASTPGQGAGQPQHF
many	-	TRBJ1-1	TRBV28	TGTGCCAGCAGCCTGACACGGGGCACTGAAGCTTTCTTT	CASSLTRGTEAFF
-	-	TRBJ2-7	TRBV6-5	TGTGCCAGCAATGTGAGGCGGGCCGTGAACTACGAGCAGTACTTC	CASNVRRAVNYEQYF
-	-	TRBJ1-6	TRBV6-5	TGTGCCAGCAGTTACGACTTCGGGGGAGCCCTCCACTTT	CASSYDFGGALHF
few	TRBD2	TRBJ2-5	TRBV10-3	TGTGCCATCCGCGGGAGAGAGACCCAGTACTTC	CAIRGRETQYF
-	-	TRBJ1-1	TRBV20-1	TGCAGTGCTAGTGAGGGCAGGGATAACACTGAAGCTTTCTTT	CSASEGRDNTEAFF
-	TRBD2	TRBJ2-1	TRBV27	TGTGCCAGCAGCCCGGGACTAGATGCCGATGAGCAGTTCTTC	CASSPGLDADEQFF
-	TRBD2	TRBJ2-1	TRBV30	TGTGCCTGGAGTGTATCTAGCGGGAGCGGGTATGAGCAGTTCTTC	CAWSVSSGSGYEQFF
-	-	TRBJ1-5	TRBV7-9	TGTGCCAGCAGCCCCTCGACTGGTAATCAGCCCCAGCATTTT	CASSPSTGNQPQHF
-	-	TRBJ1-6	TRBV2	TGTGCCAGCAGGGAGAGGAGCTCCTATAATTCACCCCTCCACTTT	CASRERSSYNSPLHF
-	TRBD1	TRBJ1-2	TRBV6-6	TGTGCCAGCAGTCAGCGCGGGACAGGGCCCTATGGCTACACCTTC	CASSQRGTGPYGYTF
-	TRBD1	TRBJ1-5	TRBV7-2	TGTGCCAGCAGCCAGGGACAGCTTAGCAATCAGCCCCAGCATTTT	CASSQGQLSNQPQHF
few	-	TRBJ1-1	TRBV7-3	TGTGCCAGCAGCTTAGTTGGCATCGGAGACACTGAAGCTTTCTTT	CASSLVGIGDTEAFF
-	TRBD1	TRBJ2-2	TRBV18	TGTGCCAGCTCGAGAGGACAGGGGAACACCGGGGAGCTGTTTTTT	CASSRGQGNTGELFF
-	TRBD2	TRBJ2-2	TRBV27	TGTGCCAGCAGTTGGACTAGCGGGAGACCCGGGGAGCTGTTTTTT	CASSWTSGRPGELFF
-	-	TRBJ2-2	TRBV25-1	TGTGCCAGCAGTGAATATAGCGGGGAGCTGTTTTTT	CASSEYSGELFF
-	-	TRBJ1-2	TRBV19	TGTGCCAGTAGTATGGGGGGGTTCAACTATGGCTACACCTTC	CASSMGGFNYGYTF
once	-	TRBJ1-1	TRBV11-1	TGTGCCAGCAGCTCGCCCGGCGGGAGCACTGAAGCTTTCTTT	CASSSPGGSTEAFF
-	TRBD2	TRBJ2-1	TRBV4-1	TGCGCCAGCAGCCGTTCTAGCGGGCTGTACAATGAGCAGTTCTTC	CASSRSSGLYNEQFF
-	-	TRBJ2-1	TRBV28	TGTGCCAGCAGCCAAGGGGGGGTTTACAATGAGCAGTTCTTC	CASSQGGVYNEQFF
-	TRBD1	TRBJ2-2	TRBV4-1	TGCGCCAGCAGCCCCCGGGGGGGACAGGGGGACACCGGGGAGCTGTTTTTT	CASSPRGGQGDTGELFF
-	TRBD2	TRBJ2-7	TRBV7-2	TGTGCCAGCAGCCCCTGGACTAGCGGGAGCTACGAGCAGTACTTC	CASSPWTSGSYEQYF
-	TRBD2	TRBJ2-2	TRBV7-9	TGTGCCAGCAGAATCCTTGGGACTAGCGGGAGGGACACCGGGGAGCTGTTTTTT	CASRILGTSGRDTGELFF
-	-	TRBJ1-2	TRBV5-5	TGTGCCAGCGGCCCAACCGGGGGGCCCTATGGCTACACCTTC	CASGPTGGPYGYTF